The clone carrying this T cell receptor (delta chain) was counted only a few times. The likely explanation is a read error, given a far larger clone one base away. The same CDR3 also results from other DNA sequences found in this sample. The sample originates from a study of gamma-delta T cells after stem cell transplantation. TCRdb reanalysed the RT-PCR reads via CATT. The sample lists over 8,500 delta-chain clones, 1% to 1.5% occurring once. Sequencing input: gamma-delta T cells. The receptor's source is a human donor. It is not recorded whose cells these are; they may come from a transplant donor.

The CDR3 coding sequence is TGTGCCTGTGACACCGTTCGTCCGGGGGATACGAACGGCCCCTCCTGGGACACCCGACAGATGTTTTTC. Encoded protein: CACDTVRPGDTNGPSWDTRQMFF. The rearrangement links TRDV2 to TRDJ3, with 10 nucleotides matching TRDD3. This CDR3 comprises 23 residues. CDR1 GEAIGNYY and CDR2 EKD come from the germline V gene. V lost 0 bases, J lost 0 bases, and 16 bases stayed unmatched.